This T cell receptor beta chain is from a study of CD8+ T cells in alopecia areata. Study outcomes and limitations: Scalp sequencing also captures normal skin's resident alphabeta T cells. On tofacitinib, scalp and blood still held many of the expanded lesional clones.

Treatment denoted: oral pan-JAK inhibitor, 5-10 mg twice daily. RNA, once extracted, was reverse transcribed into cDNA for use as the sequencing template. Here immunoSEQ multiplex PCR was the method, and the copy in TCRdb shows in-frame clones only, minus some. The table lists around 270,000 clones, roughly 60% of them singletons. In germline, CDR1 is MGHDK, CDR2 SYGVNS. V lost 3 bases, J lost 1 base, and 2 bases stayed unmatched. The CDR3 extends over 14 amino acids. On this clone: What it binds is unknown.

The rearrangement joins TRBV25-1 to TRBJ2-7; TRBD1 aligns across 8 bases. The source was CD4+ T cells sorted from blood, collected at week 24, from a patient treated with tofacitinib. The receptor was derived from a human donor with alopecia areata. CDR3 protein: CASSDDRGSYEQYF. In nucleotides, the CDR3 is TGTGCCAGCAGTGATGACAGGGGTTCCTACGAGCAGTACTTC.